Listed below are T cell receptor beta chains from one sample, sequenced in a study of T-cell memory formation after mild COVID-19. TCRdb redid the calling of the 5' RACE reads with MiXCR, one entry per CDR3 protein. The sample carries hundreds of thousands of distinct CDR3 sequences, less than 20% recorded once. Source material: PBMCs or a T cell subset sorted from them (not recorded which). These receptor sequences come from a young man who had mild COVID-19 (a few samples of this study predate the infection). Cell type and time point are not known. CDR3s include the opening cysteine and the closing phenylalanine or tryptophan. Each record gives: J gene, V gene, CDR3 protein.

J gene: TRBJ2-7
V gene: TRBV7-2
CDR3 protein: CASSLGRRDEQYF

J gene: TRBJ1-5
V gene: TRBV20-1
CDR3 protein: CSATTRQGAINQPQHF

J gene: TRBJ2-3
V gene: TRBV5-5
CDR3 protein: CASSLVWAVADTQYF

J gene: TRBJ1-4
V gene: TRBV18
CDR3 protein: CASRLTGVGEKLFF

J gene: TRBJ2-5
V gene: TRBV15
CDR3 protein: CATSGLRRGVQETQYF

J gene: TRBJ1-2
V gene: TRBV5-1
CDR3 protein: CASSTQGNYGYTF

J gene: TRBJ2-6
V gene: TRBV6-2/TRBV6-3
CDR3 protein: CASTGAGANVLTF

J gene: TRBJ2-2
V gene: TRBV28
CDR3 protein: CASSTLTGRSGELFF

J gene: TRBJ2-7
V gene: TRBV29-1
CDR3 protein: CSVAQRGEQYF

J gene: TRBJ2-7
V gene: TRBV20-1
CDR3 protein: CSARGGASSYEQYF

J gene: TRBJ2-3
V gene: TRBV7-9
CDR3 protein: CASSLELADTDTQYF

J gene: TRBJ2-7
V gene: TRBV6-5
CDR3 protein: CASSYSLDSAYEQYF

J gene: TRBJ2-5
V gene: TRBV7-2
CDR3 protein: CASSLFIQETQYF

J gene: TRBJ2-2
V gene: TRBV6-5
CDR3 protein: CASSYLRGNTGELFF

J gene: TRBJ2-7
V gene: TRBV12-3/TRBV12-4
CDR3 protein: CASSLFGKLYEQYF

J gene: TRBJ2-1
V gene: TRBV3-1
CDR3 protein: CASSQLPGLAYNEQFF

J gene: TRBJ2-5
V gene: TRBV11-2
CDR3 protein: CASSFSGLAAETQYF

J gene: TRBJ2-3
V gene: TRBV7-3
CDR3 protein: CASSLNPPDTQYF

J gene: TRBJ2-5
V gene: TRBV7-9
CDR3 protein: CASSYVVGQETQYF

J gene: TRBJ1-1
V gene: TRBV5-1
CDR3 protein: CASSPSGQGGYTEAFF

J gene: TRBJ1-5
V gene: TRBV6-1
CDR3 protein: CASSKVSNQPQHF

J gene: TRBJ2-1
V gene: TRBV19
CDR3 protein: CASAWGRSYNEQFF

J gene: TRBJ2-5
V gene: TRBV6-2/TRBV6-3
CDR3 protein: CASSRPRGDRETQYF

J gene: TRBJ2-3
V gene: TRBV20-1
CDR3 protein: CSAYTDTQYF

J gene: TRBJ1-5
V gene: TRBV20-1
CDR3 protein: CSARPAYGDVRNQPQHF

J gene: TRBJ2-2
V gene: TRBV9
CDR3 protein: CASSVGGPEELFF

J gene: TRBJ2-1
V gene: TRBV5-1
CDR3 protein: CASRTVGEGRNEQFF

J gene: TRBJ2-3
V gene: TRBV7-3
CDR3 protein: CASSLGRSGTDTQYF

J gene: TRBJ2-3
V gene: TRBV20-1
CDR3 protein: CSARAQSSTDTQYF

J gene: TRBJ2-3
V gene: TRBV5-1
CDR3 protein: CASSFGASSKYF

J gene: TRBJ2-1
V gene: TRBV15
CDR3 protein: CATSSAIAGGSSYNEQFF

J gene: TRBJ1-5
V gene: TRBV20-1
CDR3 protein: CSATPQVSNQPQHF

J gene: TRBJ2-1
V gene: TRBV4-1
CDR3 protein: CASSQERQQSSYNEQFF

J gene: TRBJ2-4
V gene: TRBV10-2
CDR3 protein: CASSEHSLNIQYF

J gene: TRBJ2-1
V gene: TRBV6-6
CDR3 protein: CASSYDSTGVRFF

J gene: TRBJ2-1
V gene: TRBV10-3
CDR3 protein: CAIREGGENEQFF

J gene: TRBJ2-7
V gene: TRBV6-5
CDR3 protein: CASRALGSPYEQYF

J gene: TRBJ2-5
V gene: TRBV5-4
CDR3 protein: CASSFLPKETQYF

J gene: TRBJ2-5
V gene: TRBV6-5
CDR3 protein: CASSSLGNQETQYF

J gene: TRBJ2-7
V gene: TRBV4-3
CDR3 protein: CASSQTGLREQYF

J gene: TRBJ2-6
V gene: TRBV12-3/TRBV12-4
CDR3 protein: CASGRGSGANVLTF

J gene: TRBJ2-7
V gene: TRBV6-5
CDR3 protein: CASNLQGSDEQYF

J gene: TRBJ2-1
V gene: TRBV29-1
CDR3 protein: CSVEARGDEQFF

J gene: TRBJ2-1
V gene: TRBV7-2
CDR3 protein: CASSLETGPYNEQFF

J gene: TRBJ1-6
V gene: TRBV7-9
CDR3 protein: CASSSGARGASPLHF

J gene: TRBJ1-1
V gene: TRBV18
CDR3 protein: CASSPRDRGEAFF

J gene: TRBJ2-7
V gene: TRBV7-9
CDR3 protein: CASSVSTGLTYEQYF

J gene: TRBJ1-1
V gene: TRBV7-2
CDR3 protein: CASSNRDFLNTEAFF

J gene: TRBJ2-1
V gene: TRBV2
CDR3 protein: CASSGGASYNEQFF

J gene: TRBJ1-6
V gene: TRBV10-3
CDR3 protein: CAPEAASSPLHF

J gene: TRBJ1-2
V gene: TRBV7-2
CDR3 protein: CASSLEASPGRGYYGYTF

J gene: TRBJ2-7
V gene: TRBV15
CDR3 protein: CATSPGQPLYEQYF

J gene: TRBJ2-2
V gene: TRBV27
CDR3 protein: CASSFRGGADTGELFF